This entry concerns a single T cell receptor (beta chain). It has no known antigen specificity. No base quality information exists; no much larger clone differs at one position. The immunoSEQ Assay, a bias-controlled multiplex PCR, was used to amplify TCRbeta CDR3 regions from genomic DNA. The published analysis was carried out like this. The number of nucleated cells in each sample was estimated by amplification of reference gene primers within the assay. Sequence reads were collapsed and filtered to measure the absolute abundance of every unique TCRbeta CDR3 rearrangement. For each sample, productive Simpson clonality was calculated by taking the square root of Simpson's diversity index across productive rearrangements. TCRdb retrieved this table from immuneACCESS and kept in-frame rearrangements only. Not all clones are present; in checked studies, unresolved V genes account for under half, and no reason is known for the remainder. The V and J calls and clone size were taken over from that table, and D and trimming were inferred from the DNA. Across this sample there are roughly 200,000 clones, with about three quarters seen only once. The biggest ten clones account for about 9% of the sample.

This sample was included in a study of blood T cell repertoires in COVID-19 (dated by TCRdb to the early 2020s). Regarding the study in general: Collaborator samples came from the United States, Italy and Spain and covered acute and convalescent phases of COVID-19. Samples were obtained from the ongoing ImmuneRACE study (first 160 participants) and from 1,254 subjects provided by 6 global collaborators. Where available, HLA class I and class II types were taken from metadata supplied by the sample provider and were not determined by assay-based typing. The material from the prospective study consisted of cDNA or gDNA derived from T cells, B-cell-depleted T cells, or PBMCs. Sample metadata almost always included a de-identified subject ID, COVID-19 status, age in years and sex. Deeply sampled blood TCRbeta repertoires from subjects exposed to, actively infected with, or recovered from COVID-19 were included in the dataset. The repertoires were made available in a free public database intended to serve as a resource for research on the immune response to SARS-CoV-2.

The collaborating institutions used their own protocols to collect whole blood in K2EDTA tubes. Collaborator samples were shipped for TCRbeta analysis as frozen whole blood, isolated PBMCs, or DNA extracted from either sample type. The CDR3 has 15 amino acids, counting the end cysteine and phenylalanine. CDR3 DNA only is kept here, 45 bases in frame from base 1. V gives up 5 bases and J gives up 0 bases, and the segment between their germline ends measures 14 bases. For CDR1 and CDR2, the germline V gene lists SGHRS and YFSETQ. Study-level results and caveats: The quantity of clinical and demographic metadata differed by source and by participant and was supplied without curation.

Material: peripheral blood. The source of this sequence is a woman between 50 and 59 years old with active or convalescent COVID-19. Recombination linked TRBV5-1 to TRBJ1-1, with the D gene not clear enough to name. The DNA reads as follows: TGCGCCAGCAGGAGGGCCCAACAGATGAACACTGAAGCTTTCTTT. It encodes CASRRAQQMNTEAFF.